The source of this T cell receptor (beta chain) is a study of long-term antiretroviral therapy in people with HIV. Findings of the study overall: Information pertaining to ART adherence, viral resistance or therapeutic modifications was not obtained. Across all time points, the repertoire was dominated by clones that expanded before ART. Collection of the blood, which took place between the mid-2000s and the late 2010s, possibly occurred under older ART regimens.

With regard to this clone: Its target is not known.

Run at survey level, the immunoSEQ assay was version v3.0. Produced via immunoSEQ multiplex PCR; TCRdb's table is partial and in-frame only. The profile shows tens of thousands of clones, more than 70% of them singletons. The CDR3 runs 15 residues. Between the trimmed V and J ends, which lost 8 bases and 0 bases, there was a span of 14 bases. This chain links TRBV23-1 with TRBJ2-4; tentative D call: TRBD1 (5 bases). TRBV23-1 is filed as an ORF, its function uncertain. This sequence was found in a man aged 55 to 70 with HIV. The material sequenced was unsorted PBMCs, taken 2.3 years after starting antiretroviral therapy. The CDR3 DNA is TGCGCCAGCCCCCAGCCAGGGAAAGCCAAAAACATTCAGTACTTC. Translation gives CASPQPGKAKNIQYF.